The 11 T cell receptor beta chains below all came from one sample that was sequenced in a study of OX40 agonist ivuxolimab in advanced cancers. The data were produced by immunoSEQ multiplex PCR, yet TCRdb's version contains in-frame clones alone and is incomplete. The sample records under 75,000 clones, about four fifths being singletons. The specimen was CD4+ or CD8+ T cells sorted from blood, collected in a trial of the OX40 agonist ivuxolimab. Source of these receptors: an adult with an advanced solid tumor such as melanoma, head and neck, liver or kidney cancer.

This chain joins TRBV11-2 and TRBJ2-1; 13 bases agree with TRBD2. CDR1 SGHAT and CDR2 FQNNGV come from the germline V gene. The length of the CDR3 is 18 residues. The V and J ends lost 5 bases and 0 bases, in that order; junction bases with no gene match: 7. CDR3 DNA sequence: TGTGCCAGCAGCCCGCATGGACTAGCGGGGGTCTCCTACAATGAGCAGTTCTTC. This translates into CASSPHGLAGVSYNEQFF.

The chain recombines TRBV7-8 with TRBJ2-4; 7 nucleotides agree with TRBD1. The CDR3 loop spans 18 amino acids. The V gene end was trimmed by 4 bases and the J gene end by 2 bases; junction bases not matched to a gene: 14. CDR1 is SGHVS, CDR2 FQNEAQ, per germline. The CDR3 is CASSYGTEWAITKNIQYF. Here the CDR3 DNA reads TGTGCCAGCAGCTACGGGACAGAGTGGGCCATAACCAAAAACATTCAGTACTTC.

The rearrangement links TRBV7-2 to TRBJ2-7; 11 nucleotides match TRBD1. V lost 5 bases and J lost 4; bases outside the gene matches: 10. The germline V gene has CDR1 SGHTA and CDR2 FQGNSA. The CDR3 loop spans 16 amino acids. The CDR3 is CASSHRTGGLRYEQYF. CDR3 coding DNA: TGTGCCAGCAGCCATCGGACAGGGGGCTTACGGTACGAGCAGTACTTC.

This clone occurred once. The DNA of the CDR3 is TGTGCCAGCAGCTTAGAAAGGTCGTATGGCTACACCTTC. As protein: CASSLERSYGYTF. V and J are TRBV7-2 and TRBJ1-2; unclear D gene. CDR3 length: 13 residues. Trimming removed 1 base from V and 5 bases from J, with 8 bases in between. Germline V gene sequence: CDR1 SGHTA, CDR2 FQGNSA.

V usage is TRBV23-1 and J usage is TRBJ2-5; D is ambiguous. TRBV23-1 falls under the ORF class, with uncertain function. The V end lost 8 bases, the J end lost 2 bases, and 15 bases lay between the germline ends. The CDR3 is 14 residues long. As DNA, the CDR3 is TGCGCCAGCGGACCGCAAGGTAAACAAGAGACCCAGTACTTC. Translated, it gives CASGPQGKQETQYF.

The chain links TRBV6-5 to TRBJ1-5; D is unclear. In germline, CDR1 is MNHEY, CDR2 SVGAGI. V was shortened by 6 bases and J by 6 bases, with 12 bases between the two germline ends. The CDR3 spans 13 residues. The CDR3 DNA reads TGTGCCAGCAGGTTGGAGGGTGGTCAGCCCCAGCATTTT. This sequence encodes CASRLEGGQPQHF.

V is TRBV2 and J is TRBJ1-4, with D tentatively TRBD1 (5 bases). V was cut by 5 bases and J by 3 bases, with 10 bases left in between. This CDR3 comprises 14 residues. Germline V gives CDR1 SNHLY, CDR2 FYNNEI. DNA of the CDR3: TGTGCCAGCAGTAGAGGGACGCCTAATGAAAAACTGTTTTTT. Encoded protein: CASSRGTPNEKLFF.

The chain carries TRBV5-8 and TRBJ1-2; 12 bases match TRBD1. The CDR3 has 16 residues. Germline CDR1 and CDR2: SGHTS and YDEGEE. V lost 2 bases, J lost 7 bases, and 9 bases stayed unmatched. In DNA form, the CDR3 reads TGTGCCAGCAGCTTTCCCGGGACAGGGGGCTTGCGTGGCTACACCTTC. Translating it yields CASSFPGTGGLRGYTF.

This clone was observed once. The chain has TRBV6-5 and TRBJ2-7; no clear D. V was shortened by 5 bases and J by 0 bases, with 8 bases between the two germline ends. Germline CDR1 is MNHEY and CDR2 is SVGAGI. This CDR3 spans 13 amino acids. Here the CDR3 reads CASSRTSSYEQYF. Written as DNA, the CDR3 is TGTGCCAGCAGTCGCACGAGCTCCTACGAGCAGTACTTC.

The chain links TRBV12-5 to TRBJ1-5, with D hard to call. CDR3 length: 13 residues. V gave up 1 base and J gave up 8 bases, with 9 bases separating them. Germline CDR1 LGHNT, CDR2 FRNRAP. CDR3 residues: CASGLGPTEPQHF. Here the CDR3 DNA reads TGTGCTAGTGGTTTGGGTCCCACTGAGCCCCAGCATTTT.

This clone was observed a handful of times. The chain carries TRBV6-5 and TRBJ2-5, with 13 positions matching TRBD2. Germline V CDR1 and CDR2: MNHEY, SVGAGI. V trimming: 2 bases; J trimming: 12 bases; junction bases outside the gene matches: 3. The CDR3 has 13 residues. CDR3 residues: CASSYGLAGAKYF. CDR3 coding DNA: TGTGCCAGCAGTTACGGACTAGCGGGGGCTAAGTACTTC.